The rows below give T cell receptor beta chains drawn from one sample of a study of regulatory T cells in long-lasting Graves disease. TCRdb recomputed calls from the multiplex PCR reads with MiXCR, one row per CDR3 protein. The sample consists of 400,000 or so distinct CDR3 sequences, roughly a quarter of them appearing once. The sample here was peripheral blood mononuclear cells (PBMCs), taken when the disease was refractory, from a patient treated with antithyroid drugs. These TCRs come from a female donor with Graves disease. The CDR3 runs from the conserved cysteine through the conserved F or W. The D gene is left open where the match is weak. Clone size, where shown, is once, few, many, or a class for clones that have expanded.

V gene,J gene,D gene,clone size,CDR3 DNA,CDR3 protein
TRBV28,TRBJ2-7,TRBD1,many,TGTGCCAGCAGTCCAACCCTGGACAGGGGTTACGAGCAGTACTTC,CASSPTLDRGYEQYF
TRBV29-1,TRBJ2-2,TRBD2,once,TGCAGCGTTGAAGATGGTAGCGGGAGGTCGGGGGAGCTGTTTTTT,CSVEDGSGRSGELFF
TRBV20-1,TRBJ2-2,TRBD2,-,TGCAGTGCTAGGCTACCCGGGACTAGCGTCACCGGGGAGCTGTTTTTT,CSARLPGTSVTGELFF
TRBV12-3/TRBV12-4,TRBJ1-1,-,-,TGTGCCAGCATTGGAGGGGCTTCCGACACTGAAGCTTTCTTT,CASIGGASDTEAFF
TRBV20-1,TRBJ2-7,TRBD2,many,TGCAGTGCTAGGTTGCTAGCGGGAGAGCATGTTAACTTC,CSARLLAGEHVNF
TRBV7-2,TRBJ1-1,-,few,TGTGCCAGCAGCTTAGTACCCGGGTTAGCTTTCTTT,CASSLVPGLAFF
TRBV11-2,TRBJ2-7,-,many,TGTGCCAGCAGCTTAGATGGCAGGGACTACGAGCAGTACTTC,CASSLDGRDYEQYF
TRBV20-1,TRBJ2-1,TRBD2,-,TGCAGTGCTAGAGATTGGAAAGCTAGCGGGAACTCTGGGGGCAATGAGCAGTTCTTC,CSARDWKASGNSGGNEQFF
TRBV5-1,TRBJ1-1,TRBD1,few,TGCGCCAGCAGCTCCGAAATAAGGGACAGGGGAGTCGGCACTGAAGCTTTCTTT,CASSSEIRDRGVGTEAFF
TRBV19,TRBJ2-7,TRBD2,few,TGTGCCAGTAGTATCCATCGTCTAGCGGGAGGAGGATACGAGCAGTACTTC,CASSIHRLAGGGYEQYF
TRBV25-1,TRBJ2-5,-,-,TGTGCCAGCTCGTCGCGGGGCGCATTACAAGAGACCCAGTACTTC,CASSSRGALQETQYF
TRBV12-3/TRBV12-4,TRBJ2-6,-,many,TGTGCCAGCAGTTTCTACCACGGAACCTCTGGGGCCAACGTCCTGACTTTC,CASSFYHGTSGANVLTF
TRBV5-1,TRBJ1-1,-,few,TGCGCCAGCAGCGAACAACGAAGGGACGGAGGCTTGAACACTGAAGCTTTCTTT,CASSEQRRDGGLNTEAFF
TRBV5-1,TRBJ1-4,TRBD1,many,TGCGCCAGCAGCTTGGTAGTTACAGGGGGCGGTGGTGAAAAACTGTTTTTT,CASSLVVTGGGGEKLFF
TRBV11-2,TRBJ1-1,-,-,TGCGCCAGCAGCTTAGAGCAAGACAGCGATAAAGCTTTCTTT,CASSLEQDSDKAFF
TRBV12-3/TRBV12-4,TRBJ1-1,TRBD1,many,TGTGCCAGCAGAGGACAGGACACTGAAGCTTTCTTT,CASRGQDTEAFF
TRBV2,TRBJ2-7,-,many,TGTGCCAGCCGGGGGTCTTTCTACGAGCAGTACTTC,CASRGSFYEQYF
TRBV29-1,TRBJ2-1,TRBD1,-,TGCAGCGTGGGAATCCCGACAGGGTGGTCCTACAATGAGCAGTTCTTC,CSVGIPTGWSYNEQFF
TRBV28,TRBJ2-5,TRBD2,many,TGTGCCAGCAGTTTCCTCGGGAGCGGGGGGGGAGAGACCCAGTACTTC,CASSFLGSGGGETQYF
TRBV6-2/TRBV6-3,TRBJ1-5,-,-,TGTGCCAGCCGAGGGATGGGGAATCAGCCCCAGCATTTT,CASRGMGNQPQHF
TRBV7-9,TRBJ1-6,-,-,TGTGCCAGCAGCTTAGTCCAAGGGGAGAATTCACCCCTCCACTTT,CASSLVQGENSPLHF
TRBV10-3,TRBJ1-1,-,once,TGTGCCATCAGTGAGAGGACAGCGAACACTGAAGCTTTCTTT,CAISERTANTEAFF
TRBV15,TRBJ1-1,TRBD1,many,TGTGCCACCAGCAGAGGGACAGGACGGACTGAAGCTTTCTTT,CATSRGTGRTEAFF
TRBV28,TRBJ2-2,-,many,TGTGCCAGCTGGGAAGGGAACACCGGGGAGCTGTTTTTT,CASWEGNTGELFF
TRBV6-1,TRBJ2-5,TRBD2,-,TGTGCCAGCAGTGAACGTGGGCTAGCGGGTGGTGAGACCCAGTACTTC,CASSERGLAGGETQYF
TRBV28,TRBJ2-7,-,-,TGTGCCAGCAGTTTGCCCGGACCAGTTAGGGGGTACGAGCAGTACTTC,CASSLPGPVRGYEQYF
TRBV28,TRBJ1-4,-,many,TGTGCCAGCAGTTCCTCCGGGGGGGGCAATGAAAAACTGTTTTTT,CASSSSGGGNEKLFF
TRBV6-1,TRBJ1-1,TRBD1,-,TGTGCCAGCAGTGATAGGGACAGGAACACTGAAGCTTTCTTT,CASSDRDRNTEAFF
TRBV25-1,TRBJ1-1,-,-,TGTGCCAGCAGTGTCACCCCGGGAGTAGACTCTGAAGCTTTCTTT,CASSVTPGVDSEAFF
TRBV29-1,TRBJ2-1,-,-,TGCAGCGTTTCGAATGAGCAGTTCTTC,CSVSNEQFF
TRBV25-1,TRBJ1-1,TRBD1,-,TGTGCCAGCAGTGAATTAGGTAGAGGGGGCGGCACTGAAGCTTTCTTT,CASSELGRGGGTEAFF
TRBV27,TRBJ1-2,TRBD1,many,TGTGCCAGCAGCTTTTCCGGACAGGGGGTCTATGGCTACACCTTC,CASSFSGQGVYGYTF
TRBV2,TRBJ2-3,-,few,TGTGCCAGGGGGGCCAGCACAGATACGCAGTATTTT,CARGASTDTQYF
TRBV24-1,TRBJ1-2,-,many,TGTGCCACCACACCGGGACTCGCCCAGGGGCATGGCTACACCTTC,CATTPGLAQGHGYTF
TRBV6-5,TRBJ1-2,TRBD1,-,TGTGCCAGCAGTTACAATACAGGGGGCGTCAATGGCTACACCTTC,CASSYNTGGVNGYTF
TRBV7-2,TRBJ1-1,-,-,TGTGCCAGCAGCCAAAACCGACACTACACTGAAGCTTTCTTT,CASSQNRHYTEAFF
TRBV20-1,TRBJ2-1,TRBD1,-,TGCAGTGCTAGAGGACTTGGACAGGTCAGCTACAATGAGCAGTTCTTC,CSARGLGQVSYNEQFF
TRBV24-1,TRBJ2-2,TRBD2,-,TGTGCCACCAGTGATCTAGCGGGAGCTAACACCGGGGAGCTGTTTTTT,CATSDLAGANTGELFF
TRBV29-1,TRBJ2-5,TRBD2,few,TGCAGCGTTGACCCCGGGACTACCAAGAGGGCCCAGTACTTC,CSVDPGTTKRAQYF
TRBV20-1,TRBJ2-5,-,-,TGCAGTGCTCACTATATGGGGGGCTGGGGCCAAGAGACCCAGTACTTC,CSAHYMGGWGQETQYF
TRBV29-1,TRBJ1-5,-,-,TGCAGCGTCACCGAGGAGGGGTCAAATCAGCCCCAGCATTTT,CSVTEEGSNQPQHF
TRBV2,TRBJ1-6,TRBD1,many,TGTGCCAGCATGAAGACAGGGGACCATCTTAATTCACCCCTCCACTTT,CASMKTGDHLNSPLHF
TRBV28,TRBJ1-2,TRBD1,many,TGTGCCAGCAGTGAAAATGTAGTGGGCAGGGGGGACTATGGCTACACCTTC,CASSENVVGRGDYGYTF
TRBV10-3,TRBJ2-3,TRBD1,few,TGTGCCACAACAGGGGGCACAGATACGCAGTATTTT,CATTGGTDTQYF
TRBV10-3,TRBJ2-5,TRBD1,-,TGTGCCATCAGTGACAGGGGGATGATAGAGACCCAGTACTTC,CAISDRGMIETQYF
TRBV20-1,TRBJ2-7,-,-,TGCAGTGCTAGAGATCTAGGAAGCGGATCCTACTACGAGCAGTACTTC,CSARDLGSGSYYEQYF
TRBV30,TRBJ1-2,TRBD1,few,TGTGCCTGGAGTGTTAAACAGGGGATCGGTGGCTACACCTTC,CAWSVKQGIGGYTF
TRBV7-2,TRBJ2-7,TRBD2,many,TGTGCCAGCAGCTTAGTCACGGGAGGCCCCGTGGACGAGCAGTACTTC,CASSLVTGGPVDEQYF
TRBV7-2,TRBJ2-7,-,few,TGTGCCAGCAGTGAGACAGCCACCTCCTACGAGCAGTACTTC,CASSETATSYEQYF